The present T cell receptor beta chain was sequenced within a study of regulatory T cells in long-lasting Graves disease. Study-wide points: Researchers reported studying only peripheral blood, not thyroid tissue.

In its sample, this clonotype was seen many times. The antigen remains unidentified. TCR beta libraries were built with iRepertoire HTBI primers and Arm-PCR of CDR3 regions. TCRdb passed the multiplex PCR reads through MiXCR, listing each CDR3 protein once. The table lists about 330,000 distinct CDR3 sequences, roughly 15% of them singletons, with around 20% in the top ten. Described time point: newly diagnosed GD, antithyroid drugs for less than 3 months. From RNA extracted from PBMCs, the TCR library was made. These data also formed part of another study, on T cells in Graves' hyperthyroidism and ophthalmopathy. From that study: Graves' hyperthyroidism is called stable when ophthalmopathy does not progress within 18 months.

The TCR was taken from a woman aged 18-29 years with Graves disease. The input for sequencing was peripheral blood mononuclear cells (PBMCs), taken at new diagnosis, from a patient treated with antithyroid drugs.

The CDR3 DNA follows: TGTGCCTGGTCCCGACAGGGCAATAATTCACCCCTCCACTTT. Amino acids: CAWSRQGNNSPLHF. The chain employs TRBV30 and TRBJ1-6; the match to TRBD1 covers 7 bases. CDR1 and CDR2 (germline): GTSNPN, SVGIG (reference sequence). This CDR3 contains 14 residues. The J segment lost 5 bases and the V segment lost 5 bases, leaving 6 bases of the junction unmatched.